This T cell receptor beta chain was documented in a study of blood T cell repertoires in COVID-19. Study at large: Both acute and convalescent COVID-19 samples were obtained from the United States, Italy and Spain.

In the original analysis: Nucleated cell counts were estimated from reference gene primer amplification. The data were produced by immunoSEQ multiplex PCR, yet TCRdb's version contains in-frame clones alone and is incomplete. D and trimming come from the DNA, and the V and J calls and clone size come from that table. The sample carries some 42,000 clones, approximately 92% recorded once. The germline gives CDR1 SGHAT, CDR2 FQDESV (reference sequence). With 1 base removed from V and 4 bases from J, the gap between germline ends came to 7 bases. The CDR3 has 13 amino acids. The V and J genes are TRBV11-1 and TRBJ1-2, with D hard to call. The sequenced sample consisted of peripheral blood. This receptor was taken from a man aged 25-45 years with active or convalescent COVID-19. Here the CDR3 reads CASSLGGTYGYTF. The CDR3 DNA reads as TGTGCCAGCAGCTTAGGTGGCACCTATGGCTACACCTTC.